This TCR beta chain was captured by sequencing in a study of T cells in narcolepsy. General study results and limits: HCRT-specific and TRIB2-specific autoreactive clonotypes appeared among same-patient CSF and blood CD4+ clonotypes.

TCRdb keeps only in-frame clones here, not all; method: immunoSEQ multiplex PCR. The sample shows tens of thousands of clones, around 74% of them seen only once. CDR3 length equals 18 residues. Trimming cost V 6 bases and J 0 bases, with 21 bases left between them. Germline V gene lookup returns CDR1 KGHSH and CDR2 LQKENI. With respect to this clone: Antigen specificity is unknown.

The source material was memory (CD45RA-) CD4+ T cells from blood. This sequence originates from a human donor in good health. The V and J genes are TRBV18 and TRBJ1-5; no reliable D call. CDR3 sequence reads: CASSRAGGRVASNQPQHF. In nucleotides, the CDR3 is TGTGCCAGCTCCCGGGCGGGAGGGAGAGTAGCTAGCAATCAGCCCCAGCATTTT.